These T cell receptor beta chains were read from a single sample in a study of T cells in Graves' hyperthyroidism and ophthalmopathy. Each CDR3 protein is one row after TCRdb ran MiXCR on the multiplex PCR reads. The data show around 540,000 distinct CDR3 sequences, about 16% seen once. What was sequenced was blood. All receptors derive from a young woman with Graves' ophthalmopathy. The CDR3 runs from the conserved cysteine through the conserved F or W. The D gene is left open where the match is weak. Clone size is stated in some rows and not others, as once, few, many or a class when expanded.

D gene | J gene | clone size | V gene | CDR3 DNA | CDR3 protein
TRBD2 | TRBJ2-1 | many | TRBV20-1 | TGCAGTGCTAGGGGTTACGGACTAGGAAGCTCCTACAATGAGCAGTTCTTC | CSARGYGLGSSYNEQFF
. | TRBJ2-2 | many | TRBV27 | TGTGCCAGTCGGGCGAACGGGGAGCTGTTTTTT | CASRANGELFF
. | TRBJ1-2 | many | TRBV5-1 | TGCGCCAGCAGGTATAACAGGGCGGCGAGGTATGGCTACACCTTC | CASRYNRAARYGYTF
. | TRBJ1-2 | . | TRBV7-9 | TGTGCCAGCAGCTTTTCCGGGACGGAATTAAATCATGGCTACACCTTC | CASSFSGTELNHGYTF
. | TRBJ1-4 | few | TRBV4-1 | TGCGCCAGCAGCGGGAGTGCAACTAATGAAAAACTGTTTTTT | CASSGSATNEKLFF
. | TRBJ2-3 | many | TRBV20-1 | TGCAGTGCTAGAGTGGTAGGGGTAGGGACGAAGGCAGATACGCAGTATTTT | CSARVVGVGTKADTQYF
TRBD1 | TRBJ1-1 | . | TRBV6-1 | TGTGCCAGCAGCCCAGACAGGGGGCGCCGGACTGAAGCTTTCTTT | CASSPDRGRRTEAFF
. | TRBJ1-6 | . | TRBV7-2 | TGTGCCAGCAGCTCCCCAGTTGGTCCAGCGGGTTCACCCCTCCGCTTT | CASSSPVGPAGSPLRF
. | TRBJ2-2 | many | TRBV7-2 | TGTGCCAGCAGCTACGTCGGTGGGAGCGGGGAGCTGTTTTTT | CASSYVGGSGELFF
TRBD2 | TRBJ2-5 | . | TRBV20-1 | TGCAGTGCTAGAGGAACGGGAGGTTTCGGGGAGACCCAGTACTTC | CSARGTGGFGETQYF
. | TRBJ2-7 | many | TRBV28 | TGTGCCAGCAGCCCCGGTGGGACTTCCTACGAGCAGTACTTC | CASSPGGTSYEQYF
. | TRBJ2-2 | . | TRBV5-1 | TGCGCCAGCAGCTGCATATCGAACACCGGGGAGCTGTTTTTT | CASSCISNTGELFF
. | TRBJ2-1 | . | TRBV24-1 | TGTGCCACCAGTGGAAAAGGGGGGTTTGTTGGCAATGAGCAGTTCTTC | CATSGKGGFVGNEQFF
. | TRBJ1-6 | . | TRBV12-3/TRBV12-4 | TGTGCCAGCAACCCCGGGGCCCTGAATTCACCCCTCCACTTT | CASNPGALNSPLHF
. | TRBJ2-7 | many | TRBV7-9 | TGTGCCAGCAGCTTAGGGGCGCTAGTGGGCGAGCAGTACTTC | CASSLGALVGEQYF
TRBD2 | TRBJ2-1 | many | TRBV6-1 | TGTGCCAGCAGTTACCATAGCGGGAGGGCCGTAAATGAGCAGTTCTTC | CASSYHSGRAVNEQFF
TRBD1 | TRBJ1-3 | many | TRBV10-3 | TGTGCCATCAGTGAGTCGAGGACAGGCTCTGGAAACACCATATATTTT | CAISESRTGSGNTIYF
TRBD1 | TRBJ1-2 | . | TRBV29-1 | TGCAGCGTCGCTACGACAGGGGGCCACTATGGCTACACCTTC | CSVATTGGHYGYTF
. | TRBJ2-2 | many | TRBV28 | TGTGCCAGCAGCAAACAAGCTCGAACGACCGGGGAGCTGTTTTTT | CASSKQARTTGELFF
. | TRBJ2-3 | many | TRBV20-1 | TGCAGTGCTACTTCGACAGGTTGGGGTTGGGGTACGCAGTATTTT | CSATSTGWGWGTQYF
. | TRBJ1-4 | . | TRBV25-1 | TGTGCCAGCGAGGGCCCCTTCAATGAAAAACTGTTTTTT | CASEGPFNEKLFF
TRBD1 | TRBJ2-7 | few | TRBV7-9 | TGTGCCAGCAGCTGGACCGGACAGGGGAGCGAGCAGTACTTC | CASSWTGQGSEQYF
TRBD2 | TRBJ2-1 | . | TRBV3-1 | TGTGCCAGTCACGCCCGGGCGGGAGGGTTCTCCTACAATGAGCAGTTCTTC | CASHARAGGFSYNEQFF
TRBD2 | TRBJ2-1 | few | TRBV15 | TGTGCCACCAGCAGAACCCCGGGACTAGCAGCGCTTATACAGTTCTTC | CATSRTPGLAALIQFF
. | TRBJ1-4 | many | TRBV7-8 | TGTGCCAGCAGCTTAGGGTCTGGGACTAATGAAAAACTGTTTTTT | CASSLGSGTNEKLFF
. | TRBJ1-4 | . | TRBV5-4 | TGTGCCAGCAGCATGGACAGTCGGGAAAAACTGTTTTTT | CASSMDSREKLFF
TRBD2 | TRBJ2-7 | many | TRBV7-8 | TGTGCCAGCAGCTTAGGGACTAGCGGGAGGGAGCAGTACTTC | CASSLGTSGREQYF
. | TRBJ2-3 | many | TRBV20-1 | TGCAGTGCCGAAATCCTTACAGGGCGAGGCACAGATACGCAGTATTTT | CSAEILTGRGTDTQYF
TRBD1 | TRBJ2-3 | many | TRBV12-3/TRBV12-4 | TGTGCCAGCAGTTTAGCCTGGGACAGGGTGACGCAGTATTTT | CASSLAWDRVTQYF
. | TRBJ1-1 | few | TRBV6-1 | TGTGCCAGCAGTGATGGGCCGCTTGAAGCTTTCTTT | CASSDGPLEAFF
TRBD2 | TRBJ2-7 | . | TRBV9 | TGTGCCAGCAGCGTAGAAGCTAGCGGACTCTACGAGCAGTACTTC | CASSVEASGLYEQYF
. | TRBJ1-1 | many | TRBV5-1 | TGCGCCAGCAGCTTGGCTCCTAACCCCACTGAAGCTTTCTTT | CASSLAPNPTEAFF
. | TRBJ2-1 | many | TRBV5-1 | TGCGCCAGCAGCGGACGGACAGCCTACAATGAGCAGTTCTTC | CASSGRTAYNEQFF
TRBD2 | TRBJ2-5 | . | TRBV7-9 | TGTGCCAGCAGCCCGGGACTAGCGGGATCGGAGACCCAGTACTTC | CASSPGLAGSETQYF
. | TRBJ1-4 | . | TRBV20-1 | TGCAGTGCTATACAGGGAGGGGGGGAAAAACTGTTTTTT | CSAIQGGGEKLFF
TRBD1 | TRBJ1-2 | many | TRBV6-2/TRBV6-3 | TGTGCCAGCAGTTCCGTAACGACAGGGTACGGTGGCTACACCTTC | CASSSVTTGYGGYTF
TRBD1 | TRBJ2-5 | many | TRBV6-2/TRBV6-3 | TGTGCCAGCAGATCGCCCAGGGGGCTAGAGACCCAGTACTTC | CASRSPRGLETQYF
. | TRBJ1-3 | . | TRBV4-3 | TGCGCCAGCAGCCAAGAGTTTGGGGGGCCAGGAAACACCATATATTTT | CASSQEFGGPGNTIYF
. | TRBJ1-2 | . | TRBV7-9 | TGTGCCAGCAGCCCCGTGACAGGTACTAACTATGGCTACACCTTC | CASSPVTGTNYGYTF
TRBD2 | TRBJ2-1 | . | TRBV18 | TGTGCCAGCTCACCTAGCGGGAGTAATGAGCAGTTCTTC | CASSPSGSNEQFF
. | TRBJ2-5 | many | TRBV2 | TGTGCCAGCATCCGGGATCAACGACGGGAGACCCAGTACTTC | CASIRDQRRETQYF
TRBD2 | TRBJ2-1 | . | TRBV20-1 | TGCAGTGCTAGGGCTAGCGGGGGGGTGAATGAGCAGTTCTTC | CSARASGGVNEQFF
. | TRBJ2-1 | . | TRBV20-1 | TGCAGTGCTAGGGCCACCACCGGGTTTAGCTCCTACAATGAGCGGTTCTTC | CSARATTGFSSYNERFF
TRBD2 | TRBJ2-1 | many | TRBV18 | TGTGCCAGCTCACCCCGGACTAGCGGGAGTGGGTCGAATGAGCAGTTCTTC | CASSPRTSGSGSNEQFF
TRBD1 | TRBJ1-1 | . | TRBV20-1 | TGCAGTGCTACCAACACAGGGGGGAACACTGAAGCTTTCTTT | CSATNTGGNTEAFF
TRBD2 | TRBJ2-1 | few | TRBV27 | TGTGCCAGCAGTTTGACTAGCTTATTCAATGAGCAGTTCTTC | CASSLTSLFNEQFF
TRBD1 | TRBJ1-1 | . | TRBV3-1 | TGTGCCAGCAGCCAAGAATCCGGGACAGGTCCGAACACTGAAGCTTTCTTT | CASSQESGTGPNTEAFF
TRBD2 | TRBJ2-1 | . | TRBV20-1 | TGCAGTGCTAACCGGGAGGCCGCCTACAATGAGCAGTTCTTC | CSANREAAYNEQFF
TRBD2 | TRBJ2-5 | many | TRBV7-9 | TGTGCCAGCAGCCACCGACCGACTAGCGGCCAAGAGACCCAGTACTTC | CASSHRPTSGQETQYF
. | TRBJ2-7 | many | TRBV28 | TGTGCCAGCAGTTTACTCCCTGGGGAGCAGTACTTC | CASSLLPGEQYF
TRBD1 | TRBJ1-5 | many | TRBV30 | TGTGCCTGGAGTAGACAGGGAAATCAGCCCCAGCATTTT | CAWSRQGNQPQHF
. | TRBJ1-2 | many | TRBV28 | TGTGCCAGCGGCGATTGGGGCTACACCTTC | CASGDWGYTF
. | TRBJ2-7 | many | TRBV20-1 | TGCAGTGCAGCGACGGATGGGGCCTACGAGCAGTACTTC | CSAATDGAYEQYF
. | TRBJ2-5 | few | TRBV28 | TGTGCCAGTGGGGGGACTGTCCAAGAGACCCAGTACTTC | CASGGTVQETQYF
TRBD2 | TRBJ2-7 | many | TRBV4-1 | TGCGCCAGCAGCCAAGGACTAGCGGGAGACTACGAGCAGTACTTC | CASSQGLAGDYEQYF
TRBD1 | TRBJ1-2 | few | TRBV28 | TGTGCCAGCAGTTTCTGGACAGGGGAGGGCTACACCTTC | CASSFWTGEGYTF
TRBD1 | TRBJ2-1 | many | TRBV7-8 | TGTGCCAGCAGCCCAAGGACAGGGTCGGGGTTCTTC | CASSPRTGSGFF
. | TRBJ2-7 | many | TRBV28 | TGTGCCAGCAGTTTCCCGGGAGACGCCGAGCAGTACTTC | CASSFPGDAEQYF
. | TRBJ1-6 | . | TRBV28 | TGTGCCAGCAGACCACCGTCGGGTCGTTTGGCCCTCCACTTT | CASRPPSGRLALHF